This TCR beta chain comes out of a study of tumor-infiltrating lymphocytes in oesophageal squamous cell carcinoma. TCRdb recomputed calls from the PCR reads with MiXCR, one row per CDR3 protein. Of about 24,000 distinct CDR3 sequences in the sample, around 40% were seen once. The length of the CDR3 is 15 residues. V lost 4 bases, J lost 8 bases, and 20 bases lay in between. Germline CDR1 MDHEN, CDR2 SYDVKM. What was sequenced was esophageal tumor tissue. This chain joins TRBV28 and TRBJ1-2; D remains ambiguous. The source is a male donor with esophageal squamous cell carcinoma. CDR3 sequence reads: CASSSRARSGGGYTF. In nucleotides, the CDR3 is TGTGCCAGCAGTTCGAGGGCCAGGAGTGGAGGAGGCTACACCTTC.